This T cell receptor (beta chain) appears in the sequencing data of a study of T cell responses to AZD1222 COVID-19 vaccine. Background on the study: Whether given at about 4 or about 12 weeks, second doses were pooled. Study results and caveats: Spike-specific TCR breadth and depth were elevated following two AZD1222 doses. Researchers took repertoire samples only after the peak T cell response had come. Clonal diversity was possibly underestimated, and white British individuals and females predominated among donors.

Per the germline V gene, CDR1 is MNHEY and CDR2 is SVGAGI. The CDR3 loop spans 11 amino acids. V was cut by 2 bases and J by 7 bases, with 3 bases left in between. Clones were read by immunoSEQ multiplex PCR, and TCRdb kept only the in-frame ones, dropping some. The sample carries fewer than 110,000 clones, approximately 88% recorded once. On this clone itself: Its antigen is not known.

This specimen consisted of peripheral blood, obtained on day 0 of AZD1222 vaccination. V and J are TRBV6-5 and TRBJ2-1; D ambiguous. The clonotype was recovered from an adult in good health. Here the CDR3 reads CASSYRNEQFF. The DNA for the CDR3 is TGTGCCAGCAGTTACAGAAATGAGCAGTTCTTC.